A selection of T cell receptor beta chains follows, all from one sample in a study of CD8+CD57+ T cells in acquired aplastic anemia. TCRdb re-called the reads through MiXCR, storing one row per CDR3 protein. Of 150,000 to 200,000 distinct CDR3 sequences listed, less than 60% are singletons. Input material: sorted CD4+, CD8+, or CD8+CD57+ T cells (not recorded which) from PBMCs. These receptors were taken from a human donor with aplastic anemia. CDR3s include the opening cysteine and the closing phenylalanine or tryptophan.

V gene | CDR3 protein
TRBV20-1 | CSARDRWSTEAFF
TRBV2 | CASSDRGRDSPLHF
TRBV20-1 | CSAPQGTSGTYEQYF
TRBV7-8 | CASSLASVGQEYYEQYF
TRBV10-3 | CAISEAEGEQFF
TRBV20-1 | CSARDIAEEQYF
TRBV2 | CASVKQISGNTIYF
TRBV6-5 | CASSYSIFPGGPNIQYF
TRBV7-2 | CASSRQASYEQYF
TRBV2 | CASRGGNQLPQHF
TRBV7-3 | CASSLSPNNEQFF
TRBV15 | CATSRVRPDITYEQYF
TRBV15 | CATSRATGSHNSPLHF
TRBV19 | CASSMESLGKETQYF
TRBV28 | CATSTGPGEQYF
TRBV19 | CASSIKGAYGYTIYF
TRBV9 | CASSDGGSSYNEQFF
TRBV10-3 | CVISESQATNEKLFF
TRBV6-1 | CASSGGYGYTF
TRBV29-1 | CSVEDRTSEKLFF
TRBV7-5 | CISVPEPKTTHYEQYF
TRBV19 | CASSMTGNSPLHF
TRBV20-1 | CSAREGSGGPNTQYF
TRBV2 | CANSEEGQGSPLHF
TRBV20-1 | CSATRRASSYEQYF
TRBV20-1 | CSARGEGQYF
TRBV7-7 | CASSLAPSGELFF
TRBV29-1 | CSVDDETRQGGYTF
TRBV15 | CATSTPRGQGSGELFF
TRBV11-2 | CASSLVRQGGTYEQYF
TRBV3-1 | CASSQGYGYTF
TRBV14 | CASSQEWNTEAFF